The entry below describes one T cell receptor (beta chain). Its specific antigen is unknown. No base quality information exists; no much larger clone differs at one position. The method was the immunoSEQ multiplex PCR assay. The source is immuneACCESS, and TCRdb retained only in-frame sequences with V and J called. Part of the clones is not carried over; for the studies checked, unresolved V genes explain less than half of this, and the remainder is unexplained. Counted in this sample were 34,000 or so clones; under 95% of them appeared once. The top ten constitute 4.5% of the sample. The data derive from a study of T cell changes during pregnancy in multiple sclerosis (dated by TCRdb to about 2019). With respect to the entire study: The study looked at changes in the T cell repertoire across pregnancy in women with multiple sclerosis.

From the cysteine up to the phenylalanine, the CDR3 has a length of 13 residues. Solely the CDR3 DNA is kept, with 39 bases framed from the first base. The germline V gene encodes CDR1 MNHNY and CDR2 SVGAGI (reference sequence). The germline V and J ends show losses of 6 bases and 4 bases respectively, and no gene match explains 5 bases of the junction. The sequenced sample was peripheral blood, obtained in the second trimester of pregnancy. The TCR sequence derives from a female donor in good health, enrolled as a control in a pregnancy study. The V and J genes are TRBV6-6 and TRBJ1-1; TRBD1 fits 7 bases in the junction. The nucleotides are TGTGCCAGCAGATTACAGGGGAGCACTGAAGCTTTCTTT. Translated, this gives CASRLQGSTEAFF.